Listed here are 22 T cell receptor beta chains from one sample, sequenced in a study of OX40 agonist ivuxolimab in advanced cancers. Libraries were prepared by immunoSEQ multiplex PCR; TCRdb keeps only in-frame clonotypes and omits some of them. The sample comprises some 70,000 clones, about four fifths of which are singletons, and approximately 1.3% rests with the top ten. This material consisted of CD4+ or CD8+ T cells sorted from blood, taken in a trial of the OX40 agonist ivuxolimab. The receptors were gathered from an adult with an advanced solid tumor such as melanoma, head and neck, liver or kidney cancer.

This clone showed up just a few times. V gene TRBV6-6 combines with J gene TRBJ1-1; 12 nucleotides align to TRBD1. In germline, CDR1 is MNHNY, CDR2 SVGAGI (reference sequence). This CDR3 comprises 15 residues. J gave up 3 bases and V 6 bases, and 5 bases lay outside the gene matches. The CDR3 is CASRGTGGGYTEAFF. The CDR3 DNA reads TGTGCCAGCAGGGGGACAGGGGGCGGGTACACTGAAGCTTTCTTT.

The chain couples TRBV18 to TRBJ1-2; 7 bases fit TRBD1. With 3 bases clipped from V and 4 bases from J, the junction kept 2 bases outside the gene matches. CDR3 size: 13 residues. Per germline, CDR1 KGHSH and CDR2 LQKENI. In DNA, the CDR3 is TGTGCCAGCTCACCGGGACAGCGCTATGGCTACACCTTC. Encoded protein: CASSPGQRYGYTF.

This chain uses TRBV7-2 with TRBJ1-1; perhaps TRBD1 as D (5 bases). The V end was cut by 3 bases, the J end by 0 bases, with 17 bases between. CDR3 size: 17 residues. Germline CDR1 reads SGHTA; CDR2 reads FQGNSA. In DNA, the CDR3 is TGTGCCAGCAGCTTCCGCCTTGGGCGGGACTTGAACACTGAAGCTTTCTTT. Translation: CASSFRLGRDLNTEAFF. Combining the CDR3 with reference TRBV7-2 and TRBJ1-1 gives the whole variable domain GAGVSQSPSNKVTEKGKDVELRCDPISGHTALYWYRQSLGQGLEFLIYFQGNSAPDKSGLPSDRFSAERTGGSVSTLTIQRTQQEDSAVYLCASSFRLGRDLNTEAFFGQGTRLTVV.

The rearrangement uses TRBV5-1 and TRBJ2-7, with D perhaps TRBD1 or TRBD2 (6 bases each). The CDR3 runs to 14 residues. Germline assignment: CDR1 SGHRS and CDR2 YFSETQ. The V gene lost 6 bases and the J gene lost 2 bases, with 15 bases spanning the gap. CDR3 coding DNA: TGCGCCAGCAACACCGGGGGCCGCGCCTACGAGCAGTACTTC. It codes for CASNTGGRAYEQYF.

The chain has TRBV6-5 and TRBJ1-3; D perhaps matches TRBD1 (5 bases). The length of the CDR3 is 15 residues. CDR1 is MNHEY, CDR2 SVGAGI, per germline. V gave up 6 bases and J gave up 0 bases, with 12 bases separating them. The CDR3 DNA is TGTGCCAGCAGCACTTCTACAGGCTCTGGAAACACCATATATTTT. Protein: CASSTSTGSGNTIYF.

V is TRBV30 and J is TRBJ1-5; the D is unclear. Deletions cut 0 bases from V and 3 bases from J, with 9 bases between. The CDR3 spans 14 residues. Germline assignment: CDR1 GTSNPN and CDR2 SVGIG (reference sequence). The CDR3 region is CAWSVRYYNQPQHF. In DNA, the CDR3 is TGTGCCTGGAGTGTACGATACTACAATCAGCCCCAGCATTTT.

The genes are TRBV11-1 and TRBJ1-2; tentatively, D is TRBD1 (5 bases). Germline CDR1 is SGHAT and CDR2 is FQDESV (reference sequence). With 1 base removed from V and 8 bases from J, the gap between germline ends came to 11 bases. This CDR3 region has 13 residues. The CDR3 nucleotides read TGTGCCAGCAGCTTAGGGGGCCTGCGGGGCTACACCTTC. Residues: CASSLGGLRGYTF.

V and J are TRBV7-3 and TRBJ2-6, with a tentative D call TRBD2 (6 bases). CDR3 size: 18 residues. Germline loops: CDR1 SGHTA, CDR2 FQGTGA. V dropped 1 base and J dropped 0 bases, with 13 bases sitting between them. The CDR3 sequence is CASSLKEGFFSGANVLTF. The CDR3 region has the DNA TGTGCCAGCAGCTTAAAGGAGGGCTTCTTCTCTGGGGCCAACGTCCTGACTTTC.

The chain has TRBV5-4 and TRBJ1-1; 9 bases fit TRBD1. There are 14 residues in the CDR3. The ends lost 0 bases at V and 5 bases at J; junction bases unmatched: 2. Germline CDR1 reads SGHNT; CDR2 reads YYREEE (reference sequence). The chain's CDR3 is CASSLDRGLTEAFF. The CDR3 DNA is TGTGCCAGCAGCTTGGACAGGGGGCTAACTGAAGCTTTCTTT.

A single count supports this clone. The chain is built from TRBV7-9 and TRBJ2-3; perhaps TRBD2 as D (5 bases). The CDR3 sequence is 15 residues long. The germline gives CDR1 SEHNR, CDR2 FQNEAQ (reference sequence). V lost 1 base to trimming and J lost 2 bases, with 10 bases between them. The CDR3: CASSLVASITDTQYF. CDR3 in DNA: TGTGCCAGCAGCTTAGTGGCTAGCATCACAGATACGCAGTATTTT. Full variable domain (outside the CDR3, taken from reference TRBV7-9 and TRBJ2-3): DTGVSQNPRHKITKRGQNVTFRCDPISEHNRLYWYRQTLGQGPEFLTYFQNEAQLEKSRLLSDRFSAERPKGSFSTLEIQRTEQGDSAMYLCASSLVASITDTQYFGPGTRLTVL.

V and J are TRBV6-5 and TRBJ1-4; no reliable D call. This CDR3 has 15 residues. Germline CDR1 is MNHEY and CDR2 is SVGAGI. Between the trimmed V and J ends, which lost 2 bases and 8 bases, there was a span of 15 bases. The CDR3 here is CASSYAGFVGEKLFF. CDR3 DNA: TGTGCCAGCAGTTACGCGGGATTCGTAGGGGAAAAACTGTTTTTT.

In its sample, this clone was seen a few times. The V gene is TRBV7-8, the J gene TRBJ1-2; D perhaps matches TRBD1 (5 bases). CDR3 length: 12 amino acids. V was trimmed by 2 bases and J by 4 bases, leaving 5 bases between them. The germline gives CDR1 SGHVS, CDR2 FQNEAQ. CDR3 sequence (DNA): TGTGCCAGCAGCTTACAGGGCTATGGCTACACCTTC. It yields the protein CASSLQGYGYTF. Combining the CDR3 with reference TRBV7-8 and TRBJ1-2 gives the whole variable domain GAGVSQSPRYKVAKRGQDVALRCDPISGHVSLFWYQQALGQGPEFLTYFQNEAQLDKSGLPSDRFFAERPEGSVSTLKIQRTQQEDSAVYLCASSLQGYGYTFGSGTRLTVV.

This chain links TRBV27 with TRBJ1-2; D is unclear. Germline V gene sequence: CDR1 MNHEY, CDR2 SMNVEV (reference sequence). The CDR3 covers 13 residues. The V gene lost 10 bases and the J gene lost 2 bases, with 14 bases spanning the gap. CDR3 in DNA: TGTGCCACCAAAATGAGGCAGAACTATGGCTACACCTTC. This codes for CATKMRQNYGYTF.

This chain links TRBV7-2 with TRBJ2-7, with D tentatively TRBD2 (6 bases). CDR1 and CDR2 from the germline V gene are SGHTA and FQGNSA. Trimming cost V 5 bases and J 2 bases, with 10 bases left between them. This CDR3 comprises 13 residues. The CDR3 loop reads CASSRDLTYEQYF. The CDR3 region has the DNA TGTGCCAGCAGCCGGGACTTAACCTACGAGCAGTACTTC.

This clone was seen a handful of times. The rearrangement joins TRBV10-3 to TRBJ2-5, with TRBD2 matching 15 bases. V dropped 6 bases and J dropped 1; count of bases not matched to a gene: 3. Germline CDR1 is ENHRY and CDR2 is SYGVKD. The CDR3 loop spans 16 amino acids. CDR3 bases: TGTGCCATCAGCGGGACTAGCGGGGGGACCCAAGAGACCCAGTACTTC. This gives the protein CAISGTSGGTQETQYF.

This chain uses TRBV5-8 with TRBJ1-2; weak D call: TRBD1 (6 bases). V was clipped by 5 bases and J by 2 bases, with 13 bases between them. Germline V CDR1 and CDR2: SGHTS, YDEGEE. This CDR3 spans 14 amino acids. The CDR3 loop is CASRPTGRNYGYTF. CDR3 nucleotide sequence: TGTGCCAGCAGACCCACAGGGAGAAACTATGGCTACACCTTC. Variable domain in full (rest from reference TRBV5-8 and TRBJ1-2): EAGVTQSPTHLIKTRGQQATLRCSPISGHTSVYWYQQALGLGLQFLLWYDEGEERNRGNFPPRFSGRQFPNYSSELNVNALELEDSALYLCASRPTGRNYGYTFGSGTRLTVV.

The J gene is TRBJ1-4, the V gene TRBV29-1; 9 nucleotides line up with TRBD1. Per germline, CDR1 SQVTM and CDR2 ANQGSEA. The CDR3 spans 14 residues. Trimming at V came to 5 bases and at J to 7 bases, leaving 8 bases not matched to a gene. CDR3: CSVMGQGASEKLFF. The CDR3 nucleotides are TGCAGCGTTATGGGACAGGGTGCTTCTGAAAAACTGTTTTTT.

The chain couples TRBV7-9 to TRBJ1-1, with TRBD1 identical over 7 bases. J gave up 4 bases and V 5 bases, and 1 base lay outside the gene matches. Germline assignment: CDR1 SEHNR and CDR2 FQNEAQ (reference sequence). This CDR3 has 12 residues. The CDR3 coding sequence is TGTGCCAGCAGCCACAGGGGCACTGAAGCTTTCTTT. It translates to CASSHRGTEAFF.

The V gene is TRBV7-9, the J gene TRBJ2-7; a possible D gene is TRBD1 (5 bases). This CDR3 comprises 14 residues. V was trimmed by 3 bases and J by 8 bases, leaving 17 bases between them. CDR1 is SEHNR, CDR2 FQNEAQ, per germline (reference sequence). CDR3 nucleotide sequence: TGTGCCAGCAGCTTGTCCTCAGGGAAGGAGAAGCAGTACTTC. It translates to CASSLSSGKEKQYF.

In its sample, this clone was seen a few times. The chain recombines TRBV29-1 with TRBJ2-6; the D is unclear. The V and J ends lost 1 base and 3 bases respectively, with 1 base between them. CDR1 SQVTM and CDR2 ANQGSEA come from the germline V gene. This CDR3 is 12 amino acids long. In DNA, the CDR3 is TGCAGCGTTGAAGGTGGGGCCAACGTCCTGACTTTC. Protein product: CSVEGGANVLTF.

The CDR3 DNA sequence: TGTGCCAGCAGTGAAGGCAGGTTAAGCTCCTACGAGCAGTACTTC. Translating it yields CASSEGRLSSYEQYF. This chain joins TRBV2 and TRBJ2-7, with unresolved D. Trimming removed 1 base from V and 0 bases from J, with 10 bases in between. The CDR3 is 15 amino acids. Per the germline V gene, CDR1 is SNHLY and CDR2 is FYNNEI. Using reference TRBV2 and TRBJ2-7 for the parts outside the CDR3, the full variable domain is EPEVTQTPSHQVTQMGQEVILRCVPISNHLYFYWYRQILGQKVEFLVSFYNNEISEKSEIFDDQFSVERPDGSNFTLKIRSTKLEDSAMYFCASSEGRLSSYEQYFGPGTRLTVT.

The chain has TRBV10-3 and TRBJ1-6; D gene unclear. V was trimmed by 0 bases and J by 3 bases, leaving 6 bases between them. The CDR3 totals 15 residues. CDR1 is ENHRY and CDR2 is SYGVKD in the germline V gene. CDR3 in amino acids: CAISESLLYNSPLHF. CDR3 nucleotides: TGTGCCATCAGTGAGTCTCTACTCTATAATTCACCCCTCCACTTT.